The source of this TCR beta chain is a study of beta chain features in type 1 diabetes. Expressed TCRB transcripts were sequenced, since all the RNA that had been isolated was reverse transcribed. Each sample of naive, central memory or regulatory T cells had, on average, about 3.57 million reads. Generated by immunoSEQ multiplex PCR, the TCRdb table keeps only in-frame clones and is missing some. The sample yields 400,000 to 500,000 clones, roughly 14% seen once. Stem cell-like memory, regulatory, central memory and naive CD4+ cells were sorted via CD45RO/CCR7/CD25/CD127/CD95/CD27. V lost 6 bases to trimming and J lost 6 bases, with 18 bases between them. The CDR3 has 14 residues. Germline values: CDR1 MNHEY, CDR2 SVGAGI. Overall study findings and caveats: Naive, central memory and Treg TCRB repertoires appeared more alike in patients than in healthy donors. There was no resolution here of whether HLA type influences TCRB rearrangement.

As regards this clone: No antigen is known for it.

This rearrangement joins TRBV6-5 to TRBJ2-7, with a weak D call TRBD2 (5 bases). The clonotype originates from a man younger than 40 in good health. Sequencing was carried out using naive CD4+ T cells from blood. CDR3 loop: CASSPAGIPLEQYV. The CDR3 DNA sequence: TGTGCCAGCAGCCCCGCGGGCATCCCCCTCGAGCAGTACGTC.